The clone carrying this T cell receptor (beta chain) was detected only a few times. This sample is drawn from a study of blood T cell repertoires in COVID-19. Overall study context: The samples span acute and convalescent COVID-19 from the United States, Italy and Spain. PBMCs, B-cell-depleted T cells, or T cells provided the cDNA or gDNA that made up the material.

Germline CDR1 SEHNR, CDR2 FQNEAQ (reference sequence). Trimming cost V 5 bases and J 8 bases; bases outside gene matches: 10. There are 15 residues in the CDR3. Authors' data handling: Estimation of nucleated cell counts relied on the amplification of reference gene primers. Sequenced by immunoSEQ multiplex PCR; TCRdb stores in-frame clones only, minus some. D and trimming were read from the DNA, whereas the V and J calls and clone size are those reported in that table. The repertoire holds 150,000 to 200,000 clones, with about nine tenths as singletons. The receptor was isolated from a man between 65 and 85 years old with active or convalescent COVID-19. The sequencing sample was made of peripheral blood. The chain is built from TRBV7-9 and TRBJ1-4; TRBD1 agrees at 8 bases. The CDR3 DNA is TGTGCCAGCAGCCCCGGAGGACAGGGTAGGGAAAAACTGTTTTTT. It encodes CASSPGGQGREKLFF.